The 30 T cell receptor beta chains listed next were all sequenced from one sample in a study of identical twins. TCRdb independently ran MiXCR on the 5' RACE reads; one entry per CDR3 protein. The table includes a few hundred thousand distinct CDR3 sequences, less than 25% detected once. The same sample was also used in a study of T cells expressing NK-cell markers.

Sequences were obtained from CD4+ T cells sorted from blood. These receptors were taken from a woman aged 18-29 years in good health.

The CDR3: CASNDYEQYF. DNA for the CDR3: TGTGCCAGTAATGACTACGAGCAGTACTTC. The V call is TRBV19, the J call TRBJ2-7; no clear D gene. The CDR3 runs 10 residues. V lost 7 bases to trimming and J lost 3 bases, with 4 bases between them. Germline V CDR1 and CDR2: LNHDA, SQIVND (reference sequence).

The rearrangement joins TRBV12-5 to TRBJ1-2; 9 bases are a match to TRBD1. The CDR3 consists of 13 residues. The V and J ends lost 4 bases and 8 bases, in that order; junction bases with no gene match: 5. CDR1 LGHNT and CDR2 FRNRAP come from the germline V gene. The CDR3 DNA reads TGTGCTAGTGGTTCGGGGACAGGGAGAGGCTACACCTTC. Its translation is CASGSGTGRGYTF.

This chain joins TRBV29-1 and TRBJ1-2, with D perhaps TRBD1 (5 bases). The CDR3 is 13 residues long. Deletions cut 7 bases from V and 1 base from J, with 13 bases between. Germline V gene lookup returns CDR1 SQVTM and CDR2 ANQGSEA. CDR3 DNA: TGCAGCGCTTTTCTGACAGATAACTATGGCTACACCTTC. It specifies CSAFLTDNYGYTF.

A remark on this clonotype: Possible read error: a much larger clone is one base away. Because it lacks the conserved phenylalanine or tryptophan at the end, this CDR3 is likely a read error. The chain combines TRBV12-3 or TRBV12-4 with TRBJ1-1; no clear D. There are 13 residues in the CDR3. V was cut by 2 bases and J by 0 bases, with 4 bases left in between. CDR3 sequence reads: CASSLNLNTEAFL. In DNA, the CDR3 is TGTGCCAGCAGTTTAAACCTGAACACTGAAGCTTTCCTT.

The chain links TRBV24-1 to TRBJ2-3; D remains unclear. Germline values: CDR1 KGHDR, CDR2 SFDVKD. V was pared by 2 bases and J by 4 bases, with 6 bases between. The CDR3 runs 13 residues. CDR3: CATSDSASDTQYF. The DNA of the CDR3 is TGTGCCACCAGTGATTCAGCTTCAGATACGCAGTATTTT.

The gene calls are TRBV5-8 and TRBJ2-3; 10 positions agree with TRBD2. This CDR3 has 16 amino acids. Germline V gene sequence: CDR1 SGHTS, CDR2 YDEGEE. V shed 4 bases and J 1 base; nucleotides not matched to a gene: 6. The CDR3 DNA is TGTGCCAGCAGCAGGACCGGGACTAGCGGCACAGATACGCAGTATTTT. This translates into CASSRTGTSGTDTQYF.

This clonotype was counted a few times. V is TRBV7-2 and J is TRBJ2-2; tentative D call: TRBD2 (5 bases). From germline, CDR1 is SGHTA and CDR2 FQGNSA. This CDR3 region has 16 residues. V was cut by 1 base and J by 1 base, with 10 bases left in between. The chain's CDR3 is CASSLDRRENTGELFF. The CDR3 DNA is TGTGCCAGCAGCTTAGATCGTCGGGAGAACACCGGGGAGCTGTTTTTT.

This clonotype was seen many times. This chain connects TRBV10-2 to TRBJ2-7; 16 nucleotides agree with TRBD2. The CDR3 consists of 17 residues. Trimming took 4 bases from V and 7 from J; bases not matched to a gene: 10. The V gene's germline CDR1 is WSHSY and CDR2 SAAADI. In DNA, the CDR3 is TGCGCCAGCAGTGCCTTGATTACGGGACTAGCGGGAGGGGAGCAGTACTTC. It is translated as CASSALITGLAGGEQYF.

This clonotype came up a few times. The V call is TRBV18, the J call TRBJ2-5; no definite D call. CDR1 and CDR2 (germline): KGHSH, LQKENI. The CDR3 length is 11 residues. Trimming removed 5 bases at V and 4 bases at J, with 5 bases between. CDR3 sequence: CASSTLETQYF. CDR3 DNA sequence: TGTGCCAGCTCAACTCTAGAGACCCAGTACTTC.

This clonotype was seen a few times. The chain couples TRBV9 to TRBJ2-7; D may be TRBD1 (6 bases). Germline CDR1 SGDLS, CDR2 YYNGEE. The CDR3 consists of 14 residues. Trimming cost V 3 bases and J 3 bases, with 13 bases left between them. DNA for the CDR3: TGTGCCAGCAGCGCCACAGGGAAAATCTACGAGCAGTACTTC. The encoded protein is CASSATGKIYEQYF.

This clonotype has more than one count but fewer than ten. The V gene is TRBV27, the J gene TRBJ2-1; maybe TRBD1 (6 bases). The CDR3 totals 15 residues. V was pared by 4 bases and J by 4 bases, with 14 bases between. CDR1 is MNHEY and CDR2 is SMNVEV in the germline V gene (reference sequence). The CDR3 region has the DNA TGTGCCAGCAGTTCCGGGACAACCGTTTACAATGAGCAGTTCTTC. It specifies CASSSGTTVYNEQFF.

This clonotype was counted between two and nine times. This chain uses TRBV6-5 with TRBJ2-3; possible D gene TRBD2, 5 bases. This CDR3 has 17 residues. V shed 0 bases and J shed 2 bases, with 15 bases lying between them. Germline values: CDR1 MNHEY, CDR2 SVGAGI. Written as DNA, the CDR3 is TGTGCCAGCAGTTACTCGAAACTTGGGAGAGACACAGATACGCAGTATTTT. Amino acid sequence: CASSYSKLGRDTDTQYF.

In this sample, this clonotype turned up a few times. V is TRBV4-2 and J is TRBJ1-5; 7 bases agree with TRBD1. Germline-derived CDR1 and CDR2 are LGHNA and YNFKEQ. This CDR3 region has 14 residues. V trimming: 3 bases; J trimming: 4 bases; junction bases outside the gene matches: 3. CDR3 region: CASSQDRTNQPQHF. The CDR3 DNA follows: TGTGCCAGCAGCCAGGACAGGACAAATCAGCCCCAGCATTTT.

DNA of the CDR3: TGTGCCAGCATCGGTTCAATGGACAGGGGGCATGGCTACACCTTC. Its translation is CASIGSMDRGHGYTF. V and J are TRBV6-1 and TRBJ1-2; 11 bases agree with TRBD1. CDR1 and CDR2 (germline): MNHNS, SASEGT. After removal of 7 bases from V and 6 bases from J, the junction contained 10 bases not matched to a gene. The CDR3 sequence is 15 residues long.

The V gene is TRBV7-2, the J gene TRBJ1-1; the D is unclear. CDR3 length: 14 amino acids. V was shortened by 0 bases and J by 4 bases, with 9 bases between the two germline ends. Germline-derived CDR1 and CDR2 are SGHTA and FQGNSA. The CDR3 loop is CASSLAGGGTEAFF. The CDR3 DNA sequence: TGTGCCAGCAGCTTAGCCGGCGGAGGCACTGAAGCTTTCTTT. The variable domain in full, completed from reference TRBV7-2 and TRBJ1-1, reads GAGVSQSPSNKVTEKGKDVELRCDPISGHTALYWYRQSLGQGLEFLIYFQGNSAPDKSGLPSDRFSAERTGGSVSTLTIQRTQQEDSAVYLCASSLAGGGTEAFFGQGTRLTVV.

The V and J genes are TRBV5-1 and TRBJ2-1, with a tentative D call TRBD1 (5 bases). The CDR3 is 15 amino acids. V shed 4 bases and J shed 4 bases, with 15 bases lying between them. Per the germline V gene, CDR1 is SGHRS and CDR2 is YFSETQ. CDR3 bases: TGCGCCAGCAGCGAACAGGACGCAGTATACAATGAGCAGTTCTTC. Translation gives CASSEQDAVYNEQFF.

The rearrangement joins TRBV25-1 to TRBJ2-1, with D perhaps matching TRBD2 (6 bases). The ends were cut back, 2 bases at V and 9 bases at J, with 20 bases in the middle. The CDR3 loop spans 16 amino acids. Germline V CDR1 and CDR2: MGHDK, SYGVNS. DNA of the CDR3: TGTGCCAGCAGTGAACTCGGCCTGACCGTCGGGGGTGAGCAGTTCTTC. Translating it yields CASSELGLTVGGEQFF.

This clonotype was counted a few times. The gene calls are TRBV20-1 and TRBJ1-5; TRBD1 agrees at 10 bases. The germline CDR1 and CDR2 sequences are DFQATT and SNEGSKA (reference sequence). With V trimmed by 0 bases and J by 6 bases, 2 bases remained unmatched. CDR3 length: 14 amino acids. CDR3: CSARDRQGAQPQHF. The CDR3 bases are TGCAGTGCTAGAGATCGACAGGGGGCTCAGCCCCAGCATTTT.

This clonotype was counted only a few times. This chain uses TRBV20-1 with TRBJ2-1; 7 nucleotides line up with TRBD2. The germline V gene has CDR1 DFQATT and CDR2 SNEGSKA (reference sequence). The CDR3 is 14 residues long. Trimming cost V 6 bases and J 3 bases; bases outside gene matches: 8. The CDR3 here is CSATTRTSYNEQFF. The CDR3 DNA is TGCAGTGCAACAACGCGGACTAGCTACAATGAGCAGTTCTTC.

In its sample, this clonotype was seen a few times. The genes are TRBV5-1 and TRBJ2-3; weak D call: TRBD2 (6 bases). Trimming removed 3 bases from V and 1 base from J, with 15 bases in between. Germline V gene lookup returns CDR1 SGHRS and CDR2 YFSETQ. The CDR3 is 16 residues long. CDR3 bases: TGCGCCAGCAGCTCCTGGGGACTTGACCGCACAGATACGCAGTATTTT. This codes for CASSSWGLDRTDTQYF.

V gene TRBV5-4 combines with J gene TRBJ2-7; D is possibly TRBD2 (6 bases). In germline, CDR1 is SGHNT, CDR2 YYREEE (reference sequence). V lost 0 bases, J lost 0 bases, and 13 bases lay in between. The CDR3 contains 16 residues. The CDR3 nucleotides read TGTGCCAGCAGCTTGGGGGGGACTGCTGGCTCCTACGAGCAGTACTTC. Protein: CASSLGGTAGSYEQYF.

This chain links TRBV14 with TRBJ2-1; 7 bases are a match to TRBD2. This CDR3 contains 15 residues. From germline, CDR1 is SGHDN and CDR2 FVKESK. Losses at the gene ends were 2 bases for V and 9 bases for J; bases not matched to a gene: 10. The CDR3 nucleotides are TGTGCCAGCAGCCAATCGCCGAACCCGGGGGGTGAGCAGTTCTTC. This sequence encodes CASSQSPNPGGEQFF.

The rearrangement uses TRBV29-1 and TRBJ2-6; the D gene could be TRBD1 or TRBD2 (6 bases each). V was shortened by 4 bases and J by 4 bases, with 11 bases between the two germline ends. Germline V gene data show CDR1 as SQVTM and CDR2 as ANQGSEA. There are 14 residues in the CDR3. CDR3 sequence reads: CSVAGARGANVLTF. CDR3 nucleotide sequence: TGCAGCGTTGCGGGGGCGCGAGGGGCCAACGTCCTGACTTTC. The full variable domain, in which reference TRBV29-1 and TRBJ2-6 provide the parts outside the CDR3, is SAVISQKPSRDICQRGTSLTIQCQVDSQVTMMFWYRQQPGQSLTLIATANQGSEATYESGFVIDKFPISRPNLTFSTLTVSNMSPEDSSIYLCSVAGARGANVLTFGAGSRLTVL.

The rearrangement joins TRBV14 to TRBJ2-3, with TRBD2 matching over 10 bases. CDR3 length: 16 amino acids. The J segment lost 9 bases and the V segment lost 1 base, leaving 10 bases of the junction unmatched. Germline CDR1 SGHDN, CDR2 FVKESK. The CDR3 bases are TGTGCCAGCAGCCAAGGTTCGCGTCTAGCGGGAGCAACGCAGTATTTT. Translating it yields CASSQGSRLAGATQYF.

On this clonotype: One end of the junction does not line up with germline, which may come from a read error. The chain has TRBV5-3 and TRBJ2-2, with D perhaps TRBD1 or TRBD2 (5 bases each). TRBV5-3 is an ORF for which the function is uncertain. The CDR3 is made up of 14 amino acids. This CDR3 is CASSPRGNSGELLF. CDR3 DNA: TGTGCCAGCAGCCCTAGGGGCAACTCCGGGGAGCTGCTTTTT.

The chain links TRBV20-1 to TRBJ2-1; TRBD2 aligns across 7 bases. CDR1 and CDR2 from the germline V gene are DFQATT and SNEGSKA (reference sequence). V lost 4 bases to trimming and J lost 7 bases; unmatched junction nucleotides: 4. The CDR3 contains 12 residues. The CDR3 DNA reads TGCAGTGCTAATACCGGGGGGAATGAGCAGTTCTTC. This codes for CSANTGGNEQFF.

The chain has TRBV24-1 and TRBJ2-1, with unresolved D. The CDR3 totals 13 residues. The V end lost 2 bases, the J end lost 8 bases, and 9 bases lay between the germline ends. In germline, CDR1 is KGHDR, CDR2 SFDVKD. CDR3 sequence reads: CATSDSALDEQFF. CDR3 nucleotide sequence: TGTGCCACCAGTGATTCCGCCCTCGATGAGCAGTTCTTC.

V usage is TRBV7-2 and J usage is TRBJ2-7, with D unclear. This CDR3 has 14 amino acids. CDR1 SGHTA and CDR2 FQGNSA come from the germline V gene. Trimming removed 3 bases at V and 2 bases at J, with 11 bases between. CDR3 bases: TGTGCCAGCAGCTTTACCCTTGGCCCCTACGAGCAGTACTTC. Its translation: CASSFTLGPYEQYF.

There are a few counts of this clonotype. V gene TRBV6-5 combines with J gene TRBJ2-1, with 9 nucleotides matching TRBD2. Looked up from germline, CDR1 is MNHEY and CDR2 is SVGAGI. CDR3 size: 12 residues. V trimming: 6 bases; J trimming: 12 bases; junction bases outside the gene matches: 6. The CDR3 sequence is CASSRGRGGQFF. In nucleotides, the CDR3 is TGTGCCAGCAGCAGAGGGCGGGGGGGGCAGTTCTTC.

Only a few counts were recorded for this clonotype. The CDR3 region is CASTKTGLGNTEAFF. The CDR3 DNA is TGTGCCAGCACTAAGACAGGGCTGGGGAACACTGAAGCTTTCTTT. V and J are TRBV25-1 and TRBJ1-1; 7 bases match TRBD1. J gave up 1 base and V 7 bases, and 9 bases lay outside the gene matches. The CDR3 has 15 amino acids. Germline-derived CDR1 and CDR2 are MGHDK and SYGVNS.